This T cell receptor (beta chain) was recovered during a study of cytomegalovirus exposure and HLA in healthy donors. Amplification used 60 Vbeta primers and 13 Jbeta primers. Produced via immunoSEQ multiplex PCR; TCRdb's table is partial and in-frame only. The sample holds about 160,000 clones; around 85% are singletons and the top ten take 1.9%. Study-wide results and caveats: Most subjects had HLA-A and HLA-B alleles reportedly predicted accurately by TCR beta sequences.

Comment on this clone: Antigen specificity is unknown.

The CDR3 is 16 residues long. V was pared by 3 bases and J by 3 bases, with 8 bases of the junction left unmatched. The germline gives CDR1 MNHEY, CDR2 SMNVEV (reference sequence). The chain employs TRBV27 and TRBJ1-2, with TRBD1 matching over 9 bases. The source is a human donor in good health. Source material: PBMCs. CDR3 sequence: CASSLSNRGLHYGYTF. The CDR3 DNA reads TGTGCCAGCAGTTTGTCTAACAGGGGGCTGCACTATGGCTACACCTTC.